This TCR beta chain was recovered during a study of cytomegalovirus exposure and HLA in healthy donors listed by TCRdb under 2017. As for the study more broadly: An earlier analysis of some 550 of the donors reported 250 to 350 Gb of sequence data and roughly 100 million unique TCR beta sequences from around 200 million T cells. An early release that covered around 590 HLA-typed donors contained about 300 gigabases of sequencing data and tens of millions of unique TCR sequences. Among the approximately 420 genotyped donors, about 83% belonged to the genetic ancestry cluster associated with self-reported Caucasian donors. The study aimed to test whether signatures of past pathogen exposure could be identified by cataloging public T cell receptors. Using immunosequencing, the study profiled T cell repertoires from roughly 650 subjects and related those repertoires to cytomegalovirus serostatus. Besides the first cohort of about 730 subjects, a separate validation cohort made up of some 110 different subjects was used. High-throughput TCR immunosequencing, statistical association of individual TCRs with disease status, and machine learning were combined to predict cytomegalovirus infection status. In a later analysis, previously published TCR beta repertoires from 600 to 850 donors were re-analyzed and high-resolution HLA genotyping was added so that TCR occurrence patterns could be studied. Rather than drawing on any new phenotypic data, the later analysis identified candidate immune exposures from TCR beta sequences and the way those sequences occurred across donors. To decide whether each TCR beta V gene segment behaved as functional or pseudogenic, an earlier analysis of some 600 of the donors relied on high-throughput TCR beta sequencing. Donor age, sex, ethnicity and CMV serostatus were compiled together with the repertoire data. A later genetic analysis took genome-wide SNP genotypes for about 55% of the roughly 670 donors and used that subset as a discovery cohort. All discovery cohort repertoires had been generated on a single sequencing platform. HLA typing covered class I and class II loci at four-digit resolution. The number of typed donors differed by locus: 629-630 for A, B, C, DRB1 and DQB1; some 540 for DQA1; 606 for DPA1; and roughly 470 for DPB1. Because of strong linkage in the cohort, roughly 5 DR-DQ haplotypes were treated as single units for association and clustering. Among several hundred genotyped donors of the cohort, an average of around 240,000 unique TCR beta nucleotide sequences was sequenced per donor, of which roughly 18% were non-productive.

From the germline V gene, CDR1 is SQVTM and CDR2 is ANQGSEA. Trimming removed 1 base from V and 4 bases from J, leaving 6 bases between the germline ends. From the cysteine up to the phenylalanine, the CDR3 has a length of 12 residues. Just the 36-base CDR3 DNA is kept, in frame starting at base 1. With respect to this clone: It lacks a known antigen. Base qualities are not at hand, and no much larger clone is one base apart.

The cohort comprised several hundred healthy bone marrow donors. At the time of sampling, all cohort members were nominally healthy, though unrecorded immune exposures were likely present. The donor tested CMV seropositive, placing the donor among the 250 to 350 seropositive members of the cohort. Each donor provided a peripheral blood sample, and peripheral blood mononuclear cells were used for TCR beta sequencing. Genomic DNA extraction from the blood cell samples was performed with the Qiagen DNeasy Blood Extraction Kit. Study-wide conclusions, independent of this receptor: According to the authors, the approach could potentially be generalized to other disease states and immunological phenotypes. A group of highly shared sequence variants was considered likely to be a technical artifact of the sequencing pipeline. A later analysis found that most CMV-associated TCR beta chains appeared HLA-restricted, with HLA associations seemingly driven largely by CMV exposure. In both the original and validation cohorts, the classifier was reported to diagnose cytomegalovirus status with high specificity and sensitivity. Compared with equally common non-associated chains, HLA-associated TCR beta chains in a later analysis were more clonally expanded and had lower generation probabilities. Several of the top co-occurrence clusters appeared to be linked to parvovirus B19, influenza, CMV and Epstein-Barr virus, according to a later analysis. Specific HLA alleles were associated with 15,000 to 20,000 TCR beta sequences at a false discovery rate of 0.05 in a later analysis. Sequencing depth was assumed to be roughly uniform across donors in the presence/absence analyses, though that assumption may not hold. Immune exposure information for the cohort was limited to CMV serostatus. Because HLA typing was missing for some donors at each locus, association tests included only the typed subset. Some 16 rarely observed V segments, including chromosome 9 orphons, were excluded from the earlier analysis of several hundred of the donors because counts were too low. Some IMGT-functional V segments, including TRBV6-2 and TRBV6-3, could not be distinguished by the 87-base-pair reads and were therefore excluded. While some public TCRs were present in many individuals, most TCR sequences turned up only very rarely across donors. In a later genetic analysis, fewer N-insertions in productive TCRs were reported among donors in an Asian-associated ancestry cluster than the roughly 640-donor mean. Linkage disequilibrium might explain the correlated functional status among segregating V segments, but an unknown experimental factor could not be excluded. In vitro tests confirmed that a few of the cytomegalovirus-associated TCR beta chains recognize cytomegalovirus antigens. When HLA alleles, especially DR and DQ, strongly co-occurred, attributing TCR associations to individual alleles was difficult. In a later genetic analysis, a missense DCLRE1C variant was associated with V-gene and J-gene trimming of TCR beta chains, and the association was replicated in an independent cohort. In a later analysis, the rate of TCR association differed among HLA loci, with DRB1 alleles having the most associated TCRs and HLA-C alleles having the fewest. The study gave a list of under 200 TCR beta chains associated with cytomegalovirus. An earlier analysis of approximately 590 of the donors showed that most TCR beta V segments appeared in productive rearrangements either about 90% or about 30% of the time, which broadly matched IMGT annotations. Only TCR beta chains were sequenced in this cohort, and the absence of alpha or paired-chain data limited detectable features. A further reported finding was that TCR beta sequences accurately predicted the HLA-A and HLA-B alleles for most subjects in the first cohort.

The library was produced with the immunoSEQ multiplex PCR assay. For the multiplex PCR, a mixture combining 60 forward primers for TCR Vbeta segments and 13 reverse primers for TCR Jbeta segments was used. The CDR3 region of rearranged TCR beta genes was amplified from genomic DNA by a multiplex PCR assay. The amplified TCR beta libraries were sequenced on the Illumina HiSeq System as 87-base-pair reads. Per the original workflow: Across the 500 to 750 repertoires, a later analysis counted roughly 84 million unique TCR beta chains, around 11 million of which were shared by at least two donors. To remove PCR and sequencing errors, raw reads were error-corrected and collapsed into unique sequences using a nearest-neighbor algorithm that merged closely related sequences. To assign V, D and J gene segments, CDR3 sequences were aligned to IMGT reference sequences. Each retained sequence needed at least a six-nucleotide match to both a V gene segment and a J gene segment. A rearrangement was called productive if the CDR3 had no stop codons and remained in frame with V and J, and every other rearrangement was called non-productive. CDR3 was defined according to IMGT convention as the region running from the second conserved V-encoded cysteine to the conserved J-encoded phenylalanine. In an earlier analysis of around 570 of the donors, sequences lacking an unambiguous match to a single V gene segment were excluded. In an earlier analysis of a few hundred of the donors, V segments were called functional above 56.7% productive rearrangements and were called segregating when the between-donor standard deviation exceeded 5%. To diagnose cytomegalovirus status from the catalog of TCR beta chain sequences, a statistical classification framework was built. In a later analysis, V and J genes were assigned by comparing TCR nucleotide sequences against IMGT/GENE-DB human TR gene sequences. The TCRdist pipeline was used in a later analysis to assign CDR3 sequences and most-parsimonious VDJ recombination scenarios. In a later analysis, every TCR beta chain was defined by the combination of its CDR3 amino acid sequence and its V-gene family, and reads without a unique V-gene family were dropped. To address suspected cross-contamination and a sequencing artifact, a later analysis removed 450 to 700 highly shared, low-generation-probability nucleotide sequences. A later analysis calculated a clonal expansion index for each public chain from normalized within-repertoire ranks of inferred template counts. In a later analysis, generation probabilities were computed with a VDJ recombination model fitted to out-of-frame rearrangements, and the resulting probabilities were checked against IGoR. Hypergeometric tests were used in a later analysis to score TCR-TCR, TCR-HLA and TCR-CMV co-occurrence, with a repertoire-size bias correction applied to the TCR pairs. A later analysis estimated false discovery rates by permuting HLA or CMV assignments 20 times. In a later analysis, co-occurring TCRs were grouped with DBSCAN, and TCRdist sequence similarity was added when clustering was performed within HLA-allele-positive subsets. Repertoires with fewer than 30,000 or more than 120,000 public chains were left out of co-occurrence clustering, as were about 5 repertoires with anomalous nucleotide sharing. TCRdb carries this immuneACCESS record with in-frame sequences only. Its versions omit some clonotypes, under half of them owing to an unresolved V gene in the studies checked, with the rest unexplained. The DNA was the basis for D and trimming; V, J and clone size are from that table. Recorded for this sample are roughly 110,000 clones; roughly four fifths of them occurred a single time. The ten most abundant clones make up 2.5% to 3% of the sample.

The receptor's source is a male donor in good health and CMV-seropositive. The V and J segments used are TRBV29-1 and TRBJ2-3; the D gene identity is not certain. Source material: PBMCs. The CDR3 protein sequence reads: CSVEGGADTQYF. The sequence in DNA is TGCAGCGTTGAAGGAGGCGCAGATACGCAGTATTTT.